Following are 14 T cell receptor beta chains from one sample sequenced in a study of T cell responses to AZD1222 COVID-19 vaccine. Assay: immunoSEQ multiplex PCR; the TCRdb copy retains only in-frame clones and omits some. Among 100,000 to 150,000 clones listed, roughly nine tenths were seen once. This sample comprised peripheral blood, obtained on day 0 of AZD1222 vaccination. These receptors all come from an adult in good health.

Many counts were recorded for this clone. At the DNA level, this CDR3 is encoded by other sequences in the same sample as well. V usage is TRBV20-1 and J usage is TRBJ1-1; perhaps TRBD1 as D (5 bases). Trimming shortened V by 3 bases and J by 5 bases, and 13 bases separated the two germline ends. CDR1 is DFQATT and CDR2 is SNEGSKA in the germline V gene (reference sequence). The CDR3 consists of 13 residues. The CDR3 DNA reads TGCAGTGCTAGTCGGGGGAGAGGGACTGAAGCTTTCTTT. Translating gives CSASRGRGTEAFF.

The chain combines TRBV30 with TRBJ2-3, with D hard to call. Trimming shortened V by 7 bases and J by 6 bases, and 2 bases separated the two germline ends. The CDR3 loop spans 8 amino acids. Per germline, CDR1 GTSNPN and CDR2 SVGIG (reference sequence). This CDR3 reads CASDTQYF. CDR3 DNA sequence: TGTGCCTCCGATACGCAGTATTTT.

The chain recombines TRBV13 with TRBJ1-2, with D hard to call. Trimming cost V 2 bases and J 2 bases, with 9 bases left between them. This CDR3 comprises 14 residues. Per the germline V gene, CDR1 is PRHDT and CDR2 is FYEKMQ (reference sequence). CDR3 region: CASSLRSLNYGYTF. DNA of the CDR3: TGTGCCAGCAGCTTACGGTCACTAAACTATGGCTACACCTTC.

In DNA form, the CDR3 reads TGCGCCAGCAGCCAAGATCCGGGACAGGGGACGGATACGCAGTATTTT. It is translated as CASSQDPGQGTDTQYF. This sequence joins TRBV4-3 and TRBJ2-3; TRBD1 agrees at 10 bases. Germline CDR1 LGHNA, CDR2 YSLEER. The J segment lost 6 bases and the V segment lost 0 bases, leaving 6 bases of the junction unmatched. The CDR3 length is 16 residues.

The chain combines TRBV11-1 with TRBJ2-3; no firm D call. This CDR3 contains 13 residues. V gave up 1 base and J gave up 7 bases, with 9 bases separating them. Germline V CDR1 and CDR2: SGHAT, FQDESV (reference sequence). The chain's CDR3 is CASSLEADHTQYF. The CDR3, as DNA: TGTGCCAGCAGCTTAGAGGCAGACCATACGCAGTATTTT.

The CDR3, as DNA: TGTGCCAGCCGAGGGGGGCGGGCAAGTAATGAGCAGTTCTTC. It specifies CASRGGRASNEQFF. V gene TRBV2 combines with J gene TRBJ2-1; D tentatively reads TRBD1 or TRBD2 (6 bases each). V gave up 8 bases and J gave up 7 bases, with 18 bases separating them. Germline V lookup: CDR1 SNHLY, CDR2 FYNNEI. The CDR3 has 14 residues. Full variable domain (remainder filled in from reference TRBV2 and TRBJ2-1): EPEVTQTPSHQVTQMGQEVILRCVPISNHLYFYWYRQILGQKVEFLVSFYNNEISEKSEIFDDQFSVERPDGSNFTLKIRSTKLEDSAMYFCASRGGRASNEQFFGPGTRLTVL.

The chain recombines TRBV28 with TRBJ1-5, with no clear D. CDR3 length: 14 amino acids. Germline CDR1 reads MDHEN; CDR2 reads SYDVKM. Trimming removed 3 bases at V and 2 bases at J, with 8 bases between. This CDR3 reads CASSLGSGNQPQHF. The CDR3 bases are TGTGCCAGCAGTTTGGGGAGTGGCAATCAGCCCCAGCATTTT.

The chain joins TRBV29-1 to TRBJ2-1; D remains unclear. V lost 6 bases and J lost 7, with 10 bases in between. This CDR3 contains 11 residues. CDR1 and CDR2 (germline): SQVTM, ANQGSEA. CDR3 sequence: CSVPAYNEQFF. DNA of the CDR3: TGCAGCGTCCCTGCGTATAATGAGCAGTTCTTC.

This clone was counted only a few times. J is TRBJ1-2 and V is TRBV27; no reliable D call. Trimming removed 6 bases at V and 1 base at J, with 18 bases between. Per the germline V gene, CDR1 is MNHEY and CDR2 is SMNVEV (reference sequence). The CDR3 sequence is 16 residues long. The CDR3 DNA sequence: TGTGCCAGCAGCCTGACATACACCCATCATAACTATGGCTACACCTTC. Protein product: CASSLTYTHHNYGYTF.

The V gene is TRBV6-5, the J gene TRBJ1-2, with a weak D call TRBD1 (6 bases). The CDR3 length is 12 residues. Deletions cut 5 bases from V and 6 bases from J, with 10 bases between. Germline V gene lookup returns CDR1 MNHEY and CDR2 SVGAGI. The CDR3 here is CASSRDTNGYTF. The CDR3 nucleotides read TGTGCCAGCAGTCGGGACACGAATGGCTACACCTTC.

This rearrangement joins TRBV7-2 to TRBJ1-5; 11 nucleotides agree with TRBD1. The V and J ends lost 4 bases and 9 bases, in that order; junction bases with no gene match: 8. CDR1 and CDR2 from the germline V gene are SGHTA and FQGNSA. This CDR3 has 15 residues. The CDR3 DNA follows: TGTGCCAGCAGCTCCGGGACAGGGGGTGAGGGGCCCCAGCATTTT. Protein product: CASSSGTGGEGPQHF.

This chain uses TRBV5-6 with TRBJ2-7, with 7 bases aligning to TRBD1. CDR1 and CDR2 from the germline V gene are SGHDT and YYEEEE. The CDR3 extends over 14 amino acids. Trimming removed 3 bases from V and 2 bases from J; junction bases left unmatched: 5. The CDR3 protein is CASSSDRNPYEQYF. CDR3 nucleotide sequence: TGTGCCAGCAGCTCGGACAGGAACCCCTACGAGCAGTACTTC.

In DNA, the CDR3 is TGTGCCAGCAGTTTAGGGACAGTTCCCTACGAGCAGTACTTC. It translates to CASSLGTVPYEQYF. This chain links TRBV28 with TRBJ2-7; 7 bases are a match to TRBD1. J was trimmed by 2 bases and V by 2 bases; bases with no gene match: 3. Germline CDR1 MDHEN, CDR2 SYDVKM. The CDR3 has 14 amino acids.

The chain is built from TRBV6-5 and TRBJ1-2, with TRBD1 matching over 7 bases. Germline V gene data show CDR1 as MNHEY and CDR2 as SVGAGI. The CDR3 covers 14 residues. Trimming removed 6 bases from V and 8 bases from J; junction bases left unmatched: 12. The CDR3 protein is CASRRATGLNGYTF. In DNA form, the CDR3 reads TGTGCCAGCAGAAGGGCGACAGGGTTGAACGGCTACACCTTC.